The 10 T cell receptor beta chains below all came from one sample that was sequenced in a study of CD8+ T cells in alopecia areata. RNA was extracted and reverse transcribed into cDNA as the sequencing template. Generated by immunoSEQ multiplex PCR, the TCRdb table keeps only in-frame clones and is missing some. The sample records about 97,000 clones, about two fifths being singletons. The sample comprised CD4+ T cells sorted from blood. Receptor source: a human donor with alopecia areata.

This clone was counted only a few times. The chain carries TRBV5-1 and TRBJ2-3, with 10 bases identical to TRBD2. Per the germline V gene, CDR1 is SGHRS and CDR2 is YFSETQ. This CDR3 contains 16 residues. Germline trimming cut 2 bases from V and 2 bases from J; bases unmatched to any gene: 5. The CDR3 bases are TGCGCCAGCAGCTTCACTAGCGGGATAACCACAGATACGCAGTATTTT. The encoded protein is CASSFTSGITTDTQYF.

CDR3 DNA: TGTGCCAGTAGTACGACAGGGCCGAGGACAGATACGCAGTATTTT. This sequence encodes CASSTTGPRTDTQYF. The chain uses TRBV19 and TRBJ2-3; TRBD1 agrees at 7 bases. V dropped 4 bases and J dropped 3; count of bases not matched to a gene: 7. Germline V gene lookup returns CDR1 LNHDA and CDR2 SQIVND (reference sequence). The CDR3 sequence is 15 residues long.

The chain couples TRBV5-1 to TRBJ1-5; D is possibly TRBD1 (5 bases). Trimming pared 3 bases from V and 0 bases from J, leaving 10 bases between. Germline V gene sequence: CDR1 SGHRS, CDR2 YFSETQ. The CDR3 has 15 amino acids. The CDR3 is CASSSGLNSNQPQHF. CDR3 in DNA: TGCGCCAGCAGCTCGGGACTGAATAGCAATCAGCCCCAGCATTTT.

The chain combines TRBV18 with TRBJ2-2; 9 bases agree with TRBD1. The CDR3 loop spans 18 amino acids. The V gene's germline CDR1 is KGHSH and CDR2 LQKENI. V lost 4 bases, J lost 3 bases, and 12 bases stayed unmatched. The CDR3 DNA sequence: TGTGCCAGCTCACAAGAGAGACCGGGACAGGGATACACCGGGGAGCTGTTTTTT. Protein product: CASSQERPGQGYTGELFF.

This clone turned up a few times. The genes are TRBV5-4 and TRBJ1-1; 7 nucleotides line up with TRBD1. Germline CDR1 reads SGHNT; CDR2 reads YYREEE (reference sequence). V dropped 5 bases and J dropped 2; count of bases not matched to a gene: 12. The CDR3 sequence is 16 residues long. CDR3 nucleotides: TGTGCCAGCAGAAGGACAGGCCTGTTGGTTAACACTGAAGCTTTCTTT. This codes for CASRRTGLLVNTEAFF.

The V gene is TRBV9, the J gene TRBJ1-2; D is uncertain. V lost 0 bases to trimming and J lost 3 bases, with 9 bases between them. CDR1 is SGDLS and CDR2 is YYNGEE in the germline V gene. This CDR3 is 14 amino acids long. The CDR3 here is CASSVDWADYGYTF. As DNA, the CDR3 is TGTGCCAGCAGCGTAGATTGGGCGGACTATGGCTACACCTTC.

This clone was detected only a few times. V gene TRBV29-1 combines with J gene TRBJ2-1; 12 bases map to TRBD2. CDR1 is SQVTM and CDR2 is ANQGSEA in the germline V gene. Trimming cost V 4 bases and J 10 bases; bases outside gene matches: 5. This CDR3 region has 13 residues. The CDR3 is CSVGGTSGREQFF. The CDR3 bases are TGCAGCGTTGGGGGGACTAGCGGGCGAGAGCAGTTCTTC.

V gene TRBV6-5 combines with J gene TRBJ2-5; TRBD2 might be the D (7 bases). Germline CDR1 is MNHEY and CDR2 is SVGAGI. There are 14 residues in the CDR3. Trimming cost V 6 bases and J 4 bases, with 15 bases left between them. CDR3 in DNA: TGTGCCAGCAGCCGGGGGGCGCGTAGAGAGACCCAGTACTTC. This codes for CASSRGARRETQYF.

The rearrangement uses TRBV30 and TRBJ1-6; D uncertain. V shed 4 bases and J shed 3 bases, with 13 bases lying between them. Germline V gene lookup returns CDR1 GTSNPN and CDR2 SVGIG (reference sequence). This CDR3 region has 15 residues. For the CDR3, the DNA is TGTGCCTGGAATTTGGGAGTAAGCTATAATTCACCCCTCCACTTT. It encodes CAWNLGVSYNSPLHF.

In its sample, this clone was seen a few times. Other DNA variants within this sample encode the same CDR3. The V call is TRBV18, the J call TRBJ1-1; tentatively, D is TRBD1 (6 bases). V shed 3 bases and J shed 1 base, with 6 bases lying between them. The CDR3 sequence is 13 residues long. CDR1 and CDR2 (germline): KGHSH, LQKENI. The CDR3 DNA sequence: TGTGCCAGCTCACCGGGACAGAACACTGAAGCTTTCTTT. Translation gives CASSPGQNTEAFF.